The 4 T cell receptor beta chains presented below share a single source sample, sequenced in a study of CD8+ T cells in alopecia areata. Sequencing templates came from extracted RNA that was reverse transcribed into cDNA. Using immunoSEQ multiplex PCR, the repertoire was profiled, and TCRdb retains in-frame clones only, with some absent. This table has 30,000 to 35,000 clones, around 59% appearing once. What was sequenced was NKG2D-high CD8+ T cells sorted from blood. The receptor set was obtained from a human donor with alopecia areata.

The chain uses TRBV5-6 and TRBJ1-5; the match to TRBD1 covers 8 bases. There are 15 residues in the CDR3. Per the germline V gene, CDR1 is SGHDT and CDR2 is YYEEEE. The V and J ends lost 0 bases and 7 bases, in that order; junction bases with no gene match: 6. The CDR3 sequence is CASSLGTGRFQPQHF. The CDR3 bases are TGTGCCAGCAGCTTGGGGACAGGGAGGTTCCAGCCCCAGCATTTT. The whole variable domain, remainder taken from reference TRBV5-6 and TRBJ1-5, is DAGVTQSPTHLIKTRGQQVTLRCSPKSGHDTVSWYQQALGQGPQFIFQYYEEEERQRGNFPDRFSGHQFPNYSSELNVNALLLGDSALYLCASSLGTGRFQPQHFGDGTRLSIL.

On this clone itself: Germline and junction disagree at one end, which may indicate a read error. The chain couples TRBV29-1 to TRBJ1-2; D gene unclear. There are 8 residues in the CDR3. The germline gives CDR1 SQVTM, CDR2 ANQGSEA. The CDR3 loop is CTDGFMVF. The CDR3 DNA follows: TGCACAGACGGGTTCATGGTCTTC.

Regarding this clone: The sample holds other DNA sequences that translate to the same CDR3. This chain joins TRBV9 and TRBJ2-3; D is ambiguous. The CDR3 has 14 amino acids. V was pared by 0 bases and J by 0 bases, with 5 bases between. Germline CDR1 is SGDLS and CDR2 is YYNGEE. Here the CDR3 reads CASSVAGSTDTQYF. As DNA, the CDR3 is TGTGCCAGCAGCGTAGCCGGGAGCACAGATACGCAGTATTTT.

The chain uses TRBV10-3 and TRBJ2-2; D remains ambiguous. V was pared by 3 bases and J by 1 base, with 12 bases between. From germline, CDR1 is ENHRY and CDR2 SYGVKD. This CDR3 is built from 16 residues. The DNA for the CDR3 is TGTGCCATCAGTGATCTGGCCATTGAGAACACCGGGGAGCTGTTTTTT. It translates to CAISDLAIENTGELFF.